The clone carrying this T cell receptor (beta chain) occurred a few times. Per germline, CDR1 SGHTA and CDR2 FQGNSA. Between the trimmed V and J ends, which lost 5 bases and 2 bases, there was a span of 7 bases. The CDR3 has 14 amino acids. This sample was taken from a study of blood T cells in healthy people across ages. Alongside a J-beta primer mix, a sample-barcoded 5' primer served in a second PCR lasting about 7 to 12 cycles. TCRdb reprocessed the 5' RACE reads via MiXCR and lists one record per CDR3 protein. The table records approximately 900,000 distinct CDR3 sequences, approximately 32% of them present only once. A further study also used this sample, focusing on T cells of mothers and their children.

Sequenced material: blood. This receptor was taken from a woman aged 40 to 50 in good health. J is TRBJ2-6 and V is TRBV7-2, with D unclear. The CDR3 bases are TGTGCCAGCAGCCCCGCGGCTGGGGCCAACGTCCTGACTTTC. Protein: CASSPAAGANVLTF.